This TCR beta chain was retrieved from a study of blood T cell repertoires in COVID-19. On the study more broadly: Some COVID-19 samples were acute and others convalescent; all came from the United States, Italy and Spain.

V shed 4 bases and J 14 bases; nucleotides not matched to a gene: 9. The germline V gene has CDR1 SGHTA and CDR2 FQGTGA. The CDR3 loop spans 12 amino acids. In the authors' workflow: Using reference gene primer amplification, nucleated cell counts were estimated. Sequenced by immunoSEQ multiplex PCR; TCRdb stores in-frame clones only, minus some. That table supplies the V and J calls and clone size; D and trimming were determined from the DNA. This table holds more than 200,000 clones, about 90% found once. Cohort assignment relied on participant-reported clinical history. Up to 2 weeks before entering the study, exposed participants had met a COVID-19 case.

The clonotype was recovered from a woman aged 25 to 45 who had been exposed to COVID-19. Sample: PBMCs or T cells enriched from blood (not recorded which). This chain joins TRBV7-3 and TRBJ1-1; 8 bases fit TRBD1. The CDR3 DNA reads TGTGCCAGCAGCTCACCGGGACAGGCTATCTTCTTT. The encoded protein is CASSSPGQAIFF.